Listed below are T cell receptor beta chains from one sample, sequenced in a study of blood T cell repertoires in COVID-19. Profiling relied on immunoSEQ multiplex PCR, and the TCRdb table lists in-frame clones only, not all of them. The data contain 65,000 to 70,000 clones, about nine tenths of them singletons. The sequencing input was peripheral blood. The receptors derive from a man aged 45-65 years with active COVID-19. The CDR3 runs from the conserved cysteine through the conserved F or W. The D gene is left open where the match is weak. For some rows the clone size is stated as once, few or many, or as a class when expanded; others skip it.

J gene: TRBJ1-1
clone size: medium-sized
D gene: .
V gene: TRBV29-1
CDR3 DNA: TGCAGCGTTGAAGATGGGGGGTACACTGAAGCTTTCTTT
CDR3 protein: CSVEDGGYTEAFF

J gene: TRBJ2-3
clone size: .
D gene: .
V gene: TRBV24-1
CDR3 DNA: TGTGCCACCAGTGATCACTTGGGCAGGAGCACAGATACGCAGTATTTT
CDR3 protein: CATSDHLGRSTDTQYF

J gene: TRBJ1-2
clone size: once
D gene: TRBD1
V gene: TRBV7-9
CDR3 DNA: TGTGCCAGCAGCGTTCCCGACAGGGGCTCAGCCCCTAACTATGGCTACACCTTC
CDR3 protein: CASSVPDRGSAPNYGYTF

J gene: TRBJ2-7
clone size: few
D gene: .
V gene: TRBV7-9
CDR3 DNA: TGTGCCAGCAGCTATTACGGCCGGGAATCCTACGAGCAGTACTTC
CDR3 protein: CASSYYGRESYEQYF

J gene: TRBJ2-7
clone size: .
D gene: TRBD2
V gene: TRBV11-3
CDR3 DNA: TGTGCCAGCGGATGGACTAGCTTCTACGAGCAGTACTTC
CDR3 protein: CASGWTSFYEQYF

J gene: TRBJ1-6
clone size: .
D gene: TRBD1
V gene: TRBV19
CDR3 DNA: TGTGCCAGTAGTATGGACAGGGGGGAATCACCCCTCCACTTT
CDR3 protein: CASSMDRGESPLHF

J gene: TRBJ1-6
clone size: .
D gene: .
V gene: TRBV30
CDR3 DNA: TGTGCCTGGAGTTCAGTACCCTCACCCCTCCACTTT
CDR3 protein: CAWSSVPSPLHF

J gene: TRBJ1-6
clone size: .
D gene: .
V gene: TRBV6-2/TRBV6-3
CDR3 DNA: TGTGCCAGCAGTTATTACACGATCGAATCACCCCTCCACTTT
CDR3 protein: CASSYYTIESPLHF

J gene: TRBJ1-1
clone size: .
D gene: TRBD1
V gene: TRBV7-8
CDR3 DNA: TGTGCCAGCAGCAAAAACGGACAGGCAAGGAACACTGAAGCTTTCTTT
CDR3 protein: CASSKNGQARNTEAFF

J gene: TRBJ2-6
clone size: .
D gene: .
V gene: TRBV7-6
CDR3 DNA: TGTGCCAGCAGCCCCACTCCCGGAGGAATTAGGCGCACCAACGTCCTGACTTTC
CDR3 protein: CASSPTPGGIRRTNVLTF